The 13 T cell receptor beta chains below all came from one sample that was sequenced in a study of T cells in narcolepsy. Using immunoSEQ multiplex PCR, the repertoire was profiled, and TCRdb retains in-frame clones only, with some absent. The profile shows 25,000 to 35,000 clones, about nine tenths of them singletons. Source material: CD45RA- memory CD4+ T cells from PBMCs. These receptors all stem from a human donor with narcolepsy.

This clone was observed once. In DNA, the CDR3 is TGCGCCAGTGGCCGGGGAGGGTCCACTGAAGCTTTCTTT. Protein sequence: CASGRGGSTEAFF. The chain joins TRBV5-1 to TRBJ1-1; D gene ambiguous. This CDR3 contains 13 residues. Germline assignment: CDR1 SGHRS and CDR2 YFSETQ. V was pared by 8 bases and J by 4 bases, with 15 bases between.

The chain uses TRBV30 and TRBJ2-1, with D maybe TRBD2 (6 bases). Trimming pared 6 bases from V and 10 bases from J, leaving 13 bases between. CDR1 and CDR2 from the germline V gene are GTSNPN and SVGIG (reference sequence). The CDR3 spans 11 residues. The CDR3 nucleotides read TGTGCCTGTAATCCGGGAGTGGAGCAGTTCTTC. This sequence encodes CACNPGVEQFF.

The rearrangement links TRBV20-1 to TRBJ2-3; 7 nucleotides agree with TRBD2. The junction had 10 bases not matched to a gene; V was cut back by 5 bases and J by 14 bases. The CDR3 length is 11 residues. CDR1 DFQATT and CDR2 SNEGSKA come from the germline V gene (reference sequence). This CDR3 is CSAPTTSLWYF. In nucleotides, the CDR3 is TGCAGTGCTCCAACGACTAGCTTGTGGTATTTT.

The V call is TRBV5-1, the J call TRBJ2-3; TRBD2 matches at 10 bases. J lost 7 bases, V lost 4 bases, and 12 bases had no gene match. There are 16 residues in the CDR3. CDR1 is SGHRS, CDR2 YFSETQ, per germline. The chain's CDR3 is CASSGGLAASLYTQYF. The DNA for the CDR3 is TGCGCCAGCAGCGGAGGACTAGCGGCGTCCTTATATACGCAGTATTTT.

V usage is TRBV6-5 and J usage is TRBJ1-1; D unclear. Trimming stripped 5 bases from V and 4 bases from J, with 11 bases between. Germline-derived CDR1 and CDR2 are MNHEY and SVGAGI. The CDR3 loop spans 13 amino acids. The CDR3 DNA sequence: TGTGCCAGCAGTCAGAACCGGGGCACTGAAGCTTTCTTT. Its protein product is CASSQNRGTEAFF.

The V and J genes are TRBV27 and TRBJ1-1; 9 bases align to TRBD1. Per germline, CDR1 MNHEY and CDR2 SMNVEV (reference sequence). The CDR3 runs 14 residues. The V and J ends lost 5 bases and 3 bases, in that order; junction bases with no gene match: 4. DNA for the CDR3: TGTGCCAGCAGTGGGACAGGGATGTACACTGAAGCTTTCTTT. It codes for CASSGTGMYTEAFF.

This chain connects TRBV5-6 to TRBJ2-1; TRBD2 is a possible D gene (5 bases). The CDR3 runs to 14 residues. Trimming took 0 bases from V and 7 from J, leaving 11 bases between them. CDR1 and CDR2 from the germline V gene are SGHDT and YYEEEE. CDR3 amino acids: CASSLVSGWNEQFF. The CDR3 DNA follows: TGTGCCAGCAGCTTGGTTTCGGGGTGGAATGAGCAGTTCTTC.

V usage is TRBV6-6 and J usage is TRBJ1-1; D perhaps matches TRBD1 (5 bases). Germline V CDR1 and CDR2: MNHNY, SVGAGI (reference sequence). The length of the CDR3 is 14 residues. Deletions cut 6 bases from V and 6 bases from J, with 17 bases between. The CDR3 spells CASRSRAGRAEAFF. The CDR3 DNA reads TGTGCCAGCAGGAGCAGAGCAGGGCGGGCTGAAGCTTTCTTT.

V usage is TRBV7-2 and J usage is TRBJ1-1, with D perhaps matching TRBD1 (6 bases). This CDR3 comprises 16 residues. The V end lost 2 bases, the J end lost 4 bases, and 17 bases lay between the germline ends. Germline-derived CDR1 and CDR2 are SGHTA and FQGNSA. The CDR3 DNA is TGTGCCAGCAGCTTAAACAGGGTGGGGAGCAGCACTGAAGCTTTCTTT. Residues: CASSLNRVGSSTEAFF. Variable domain in full (rest from reference TRBV7-2 and TRBJ1-1): GAGVSQSPSNKVTEKGKDVELRCDPISGHTALYWYRQSLGQGLEFLIYFQGNSAPDKSGLPSDRFSAERTGGSVSTLTIQRTQQEDSAVYLCASSLNRVGSSTEAFFGQGTRLTVV.

The CDR3: CASSLGGSEKLFF. The CDR3 DNA reads as TGTGCCAGCAGCTTAGGGGGATCCGAAAAACTGTTTTTT. The chain employs TRBV7-8 and TRBJ1-4; D is uncertain. Germline CDR1 reads SGHVS; CDR2 reads FQNEAQ. This CDR3 spans 13 amino acids. V was trimmed by 1 base and J by 8 bases, leaving 8 bases between them.

Here the CDR3 DNA reads TGTGCCAGTACCCCCGGTCAGAGTTTGTATGGCTACACCTTC. Amino acid sequence: CASTPGQSLYGYTF. The J gene is TRBJ1-2, the V gene TRBV19; D remains unclear. This CDR3 region has 14 residues. Trimming pared 7 bases from V and 5 bases from J, leaving 17 bases between. CDR1 is LNHDA and CDR2 is SQIVND in the germline V gene (reference sequence).

The CDR3, as DNA: TGTGCCAGCAGCTCCACCCCTAGAGGCGAGCAGTACTTC. Its protein is CASSSTPRGEQYF. The chain joins TRBV9 to TRBJ2-7; unclear D gene. The germline V and J ends were trimmed by 4 bases and 6 bases, with 14 bases remaining between them. The CDR3 spans 13 residues. Germline V lookup: CDR1 SGDLS, CDR2 YYNGEE.

The chain carries TRBV28 and TRBJ1-1, with a weak D call TRBD1 (6 bases). V lost 9 bases, J lost 12 bases, and 23 bases lay in between. Germline CDR1 is MDHEN and CDR2 is SYDVKM. The CDR3 loop spans 13 amino acids. CDR3 nucleotides: TGTGCCAGTCTACTCCCGGCGGGACAACAAACTTTCTTT. Translating gives CASLLPAGQQTFF. Full variable domain (missing parts from reference TRBV28 and TRBJ1-1): DVKVTQSSRYLVKRTGEKVFLECVQDMDHENMFWYRQDPGLGLRLIYFSYDVKMKEKGDIPEGYSVSREKKERFSLILESASTNQTSMYLCASLLPAGQQTFFGQGTRLTVV.